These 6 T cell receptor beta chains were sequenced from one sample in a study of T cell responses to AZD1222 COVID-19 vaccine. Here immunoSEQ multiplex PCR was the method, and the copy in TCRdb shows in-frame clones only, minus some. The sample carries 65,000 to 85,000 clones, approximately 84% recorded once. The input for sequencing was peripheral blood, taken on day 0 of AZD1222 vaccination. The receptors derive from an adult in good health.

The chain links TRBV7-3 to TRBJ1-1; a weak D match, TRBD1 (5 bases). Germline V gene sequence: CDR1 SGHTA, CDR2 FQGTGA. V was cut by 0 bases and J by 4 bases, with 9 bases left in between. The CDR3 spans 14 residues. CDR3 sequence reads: CASSLTAGRTEAFF. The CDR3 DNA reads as TGTGCCAGCAGCTTAACAGCAGGGCGCACTGAAGCTTTCTTT.

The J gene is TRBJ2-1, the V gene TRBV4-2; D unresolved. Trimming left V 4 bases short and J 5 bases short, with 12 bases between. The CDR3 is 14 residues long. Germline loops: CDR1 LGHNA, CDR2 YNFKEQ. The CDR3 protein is CASSPHPPDNEQFF. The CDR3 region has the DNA TGTGCCAGCAGCCCCCATCCTCCCGACAATGAGCAGTTCTTC.

The CDR3 nucleotides read TGTGCCAGCTCACCCACGCAGTATGAAAAACTGTTTTTT. Translating it yields CASSPTQYEKLFF. This chain connects TRBV18 to TRBJ1-4; D not certain. CDR1 KGHSH and CDR2 LQKENI come from the germline V gene. V was cut by 3 bases and J by 6 bases, with 8 bases left in between. The CDR3 runs to 13 residues.

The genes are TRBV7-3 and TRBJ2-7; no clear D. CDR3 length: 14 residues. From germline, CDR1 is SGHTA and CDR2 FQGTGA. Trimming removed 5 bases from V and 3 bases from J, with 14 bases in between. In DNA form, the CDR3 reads TGTGCCAGCAGCGCAAACAGTGGTGACTACGAGCAGTACTTC. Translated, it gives CASSANSGDYEQYF.

The CDR3, as DNA: TGTGCCAGCAGCCAAGATGGGACAGGGTCTGGTGAGACCCAGTACTTC. Protein product: CASSQDGTGSGETQYF. The V and J genes are TRBV3-1 (or the pseudogene TRBV3-2) and TRBJ2-5; the match to TRBD1 covers 9 bases. The J segment lost 5 bases and the V segment lost 0 bases, leaving 7 bases of the junction unmatched. The CDR3 loop spans 16 amino acids. Germline V CDR1 and CDR2: LGHDT, YNNKEL (reference sequence).

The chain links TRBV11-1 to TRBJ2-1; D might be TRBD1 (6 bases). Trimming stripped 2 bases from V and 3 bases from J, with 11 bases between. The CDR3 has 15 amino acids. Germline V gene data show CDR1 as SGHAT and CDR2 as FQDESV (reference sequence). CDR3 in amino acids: CASSLLGTIYNEQFF. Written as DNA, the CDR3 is TGTGCCAGCAGCTTACTGGGGACAATCTACAATGAGCAGTTCTTC. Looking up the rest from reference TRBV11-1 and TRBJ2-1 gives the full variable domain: EAEVAQSPRYKITEKSQAVAFWCDPISGHATLYWYRQILGQGPELLVQFQDESVVDDSQLPKDRFSAERLKGVDSTLKIQPAELGDSAMYLCASSLLGTIYNEQFFGPGTRLTVL.